This section outlines one T cell receptor beta chain sequence together with its context. Its antigen is unknown. Base qualities are not provided; no much larger clone lies one nucleotide away. The data were taken from a study of shared clonotypes between healthy human individuals (dated by TCRdb to the early 2020s). In the study overall: A couple of women and a few men aged 18 to 49 years were included in the cohort. To increase sequencing depth and limit assay-specific biases, TCR repertoire library preparation and sequencing were carried out by different laboratories using diverse techniques. To estimate repertoire size and how much clonotype sharing occurs between individuals, the study deeply sequenced the blood TCR repertoires of roughly 5 healthy adults. Each donor's leukapheresis produced roughly between about 0.9 and 9.5 billion PBMCs. For each donor, three plates each were used for CD4 naive and CD4 memory, two plates were used for CD8 naive, and one plate was used for CD8 memory.

For the CD8 naive samples, CD45RO-negative cells were positively selected for CCR7, yielding a CD45RA+CCR7+ population from which TemRA cells were excluded. The donors were healthy, HIV-negative adults who had no recently reported acute infections or vaccinations. Every donor was a Caucasian adult living in Nashville, Tennessee, USA. Blood was obtained by leukapheresis, after which PBMCs were separated by Ficoll-Histopaque density gradient centrifugation and cryopreserved in liquid nitrogen vapor phase. Analytical flow cytometry was used to check the purity and quantity of each magnetically sorted T cell population. Genomic DNA was isolated from every sorted fraction and measured by UV absorbance on a Nanodrop 2000c. V and J are trimmed by 4 bases and 1 base, and the gene matches miss 7 bases of the junction. CDR1 SGHNT and CDR2 YYREEE were looked up in the germline V gene (reference sequence). The CDR3 holds 16 amino acids from the cysteine to the phenylalanine. Of all the DNA, just the CDR3 is kept, 48 bases in frame from base 1.

The full study reports these points: Clonotypes shared by all four sorted-subset donors showed higher generation probabilities than non-shared clonotypes. The genetic and exposure-history diversity represented was limited by the small number of donors. Naive subsets generally had larger estimated clonotype richness than memory subsets did. Pairwise subsampling led to the expectation that sequencing depth would affect the degree of clonotype sharing among donors. Even with the large sequencing depth, rarefaction of the sorted-subset datasets indicated that sequencing was incomplete. Sharing across four donors was observed for approximately 5% of naive CD4, less than 4% of naive CD8, 2% to 2.5% of memory CD4, and roughly 0.43% of memory CD8 clonotypes. Sampling was limited to blood, and TCR repertoires in tissue likely differ from TCR repertoires in blood.

Using the deep immunoSEQ assay, multiplex PCR amplified TCR CDR3 regions from genomic DNA. Extracted genomic DNA from each cell subset was distributed evenly across all wells of several immunoSEQ 96-well plates, and each plate was treated as a replicate. For sorted subsets, approximately 200 ng of genomic DNA, equivalent to roughly 33,000 T cell genomes, went into each replicate PCR. The purified libraries were quantified using a Qubit 3.0 fluorometer, sized with a Bioanalyzer 2100, and then quantified again using the KAPA Library Quantification kit. Every immunoSEQ 96-well plate was sequenced on a separate single-read 150-cycle Illumina NextSeq 550 flow cell. For the original study's pipeline: Because the immunoSEQ output included only junctional sequences and no quality scores, the filtering could not be the same as the filtering used for full-length reads. To assign V/J genes and CDR3, sequences were annotated using PyIR, a Python wrapper for IgBLAST v1.9, with IMGT germline references. Reads with weak V/J assignments (E-value above 1e-6), missing CDR3, stop codons, out-of-frame junctions, or ambiguous translated residues were removed. V3J clonotypes were defined as sequences sharing the same inferred V gene, J gene, and CDR3 amino acid sequence. To compute the percentage overlap between repertoires, the number of shared unique clonotypes was divided by the size of the smaller repertoire. Three approaches were used to assess repertoire richness: RTK rarefaction, the Chao1 estimator, and Recon v2.1 estimates of unobserved clonotypes. OLGA was used to compute generation probabilities for all TCRbeta clonotypes that the gDNA method yielded from a handful of donors. TCRdb took this table from immuneACCESS and kept in-frame rearrangements with V and J called. Such tables lack part of the clones; where checked against another copy, unresolved V genes explain under half of the gap, and the rest is unexplained. That table is the source of V, J and clone size, and D and trimming were worked out from the DNA. The sample table shows a few hundred thousand clones, and around 95% are seen once. The ten largest clones add up to about 0.11% of the sample.

The specimen sequenced was naive CD8+ T cells sorted from blood. The meaning of the sample's cell subset or site label: CD45RA+CCR7+. The receptor chain draws on TRBV5-4 and TRBJ1-2; TRBD1 agrees with 10 junctional bases. This TCR derives from a woman aged 25-40 years in good health. The sequence in DNA is TGTGCCAGCAGCGTTTACCGGGACAGGGGTAACTATGGCTACACCTTC. Its protein reads: CASSVYRDRGNYGYTF.